The 32 T cell receptor beta chains reported below all come from one sample, sequenced in a study of blood T cell repertoires in COVID-19. Only in-frame clones appear in the TCRdb table, and some are missing; sequencing was by immunoSEQ multiplex PCR. The sample lists almost 250,000 clones, more than 85% occurring once. Sequencing was carried out using PBMCs or T cells enriched from blood (not recorded which). The source of these receptors is a woman aged 25 to 39 who had recovered from COVID-19.

V gene TRBV6-5 combines with J gene TRBJ1-1; D gene uncertain. This CDR3 spans 15 amino acids. Per the germline V gene, CDR1 is MNHEY and CDR2 is SVGAGI. V lost 0 bases, J lost 1 base, and 9 bases lay in between. The CDR3 spells CASSYSLVGNTEAFF. CDR3 DNA: TGTGCCAGCAGTTACTCGCTGGTCGGGAACACTGAAGCTTTCTTT.

The rearrangement joins TRBV7-6 to TRBJ1-2; TRBD1 is a possible D gene (5 bases). The CDR3 is 16 amino acids. In germline, CDR1 is SGHVS, CDR2 FNYEAQ. Trimming removed 1 base from V and 4 bases from J, with 16 bases in between. CDR3 bases: TGTGCCAGCAGCTTAGTGATTGGGGGGAGTAGCTATGGCTACACCTTC. Translated, it gives CASSLVIGGSSYGYTF.

Regarding this clone: Compared with germline, one end of the junction differs, possibly owing to a read error. The chain is built from TRBV7-9 and TRBJ2-1; possible D gene TRBD2, 5 bases. CDR3 length equals 13 residues. Germline CDR1 is SEHNR and CDR2 is FQNEAQ (reference sequence). CDR3 bases: TGTGCCAGCAGCCTAGCAGGAGGACGGGAGCAGTTCTTC. It translates to CASSLAGGREQFF.

This chain connects TRBV30 to TRBJ1-4, with D unresolved. The length of the CDR3 is 16 residues. V dropped 0 bases and J dropped 3 bases, with 14 bases sitting between them. Per the germline V gene, CDR1 is GTSNPN and CDR2 is SVGIG (reference sequence). CDR3 loop: CAWSVRWVAANEKLFF. CDR3 coding DNA: TGTGCCTGGAGTGTACGGTGGGTGGCGGCTAATGAAAAACTGTTTTTT.

This sequence joins TRBV7-2 and TRBJ2-2, with 7 bases aligning to TRBD1. V lost 1 base and J lost 1; bases outside the gene matches: 3. The CDR3 has 16 residues. CDR1 and CDR2 from the germline V gene are SGHTA and FQGNSA. The CDR3 DNA reads as TGTGCCAGCAGCTTAGATGGGGACAGGAACACCGGGGAGCTGTTTTTT. It yields the protein CASSLDGDRNTGELFF. Full variable domain (remainder filled in from reference TRBV7-2 and TRBJ2-2): GAGVSQSPSNKVTEKGKDVELRCDPISGHTALYWYRQSLGQGLEFLIYFQGNSAPDKSGLPSDRFSAERTGGSVSTLTIQRTQQEDSAVYLCASSLDGDRNTGELFFGEGSRLTVL.

V and J are TRBV2 and TRBJ1-2; D not resolved. V was cut by 2 bases and J by 6 bases, with 10 bases left in between. CDR3 length equals 13 residues. CDR1 and CDR2 (germline): SNHLY, FYNNEI. CDR3 sequence (DNA): TGTGCCAGCAGTGAAAACGGCGCGGATGGCTACACCTTC. Protein: CASSENGADGYTF.

V usage is TRBV5-1 and J usage is TRBJ2-1; D unclear. Trimming left V 4 bases short and J 2 bases short, with 13 bases between. CDR1 and CDR2 (germline): SGHRS, YFSETQ. The CDR3 is 15 amino acids. The CDR3 region has the DNA TGCGCCAGCAGCGTGTCCGTTTCCCCCTACAATGAGCAGTTCTTC. Its protein is CASSVSVSPYNEQFF.

CDR3 coding DNA: TGCGCCAGCAGCCAAAAATGGGCAACGCAGGACTATGGCTACACCTTC. Translation gives CASSQKWATQDYGYTF. V and J are TRBV4-3 and TRBJ1-2; D gene uncertain. The V end lost 2 bases, the J end lost 3 bases, and 16 bases lay between the germline ends. From germline, CDR1 is LGHNA and CDR2 YSLEER. This CDR3 has 16 residues.

The rearrangement joins TRBV4-2 to TRBJ1-2; 10 positions match TRBD1. CDR1 is LGHNA, CDR2 YNFKEQ, per germline. This CDR3 spans 13 amino acids. Trimming at V came to 5 bases and at J to 8 bases, leaving 5 bases not matched to a gene. CDR3 nucleotides: TGTGCCAGCAGCAATAGGGACAGGGGAGGCTACACCTTC. It encodes CASSNRDRGGYTF.

This clone was counted a few times. The chain recombines TRBV30 with TRBJ2-5, with 8 bases aligning to TRBD1. V was pared by 5 bases and J by 5 bases, with 7 bases of the junction left unmatched. This CDR3 contains 13 residues. Germline assignment: CDR1 GTSNPN and CDR2 SVGIG (reference sequence). CDR3 in amino acids: CAWDRGRRETQYF. CDR3 bases: TGTGCCTGGGACAGGGGACGGCGGGAGACCCAGTACTTC.

The rearrangement uses TRBV5-4 and TRBJ2-6; D is uncertain. V was shortened by 0 bases and J by 0 bases, with 10 bases between the two germline ends. From germline, CDR1 is SGHNT and CDR2 YYREEE (reference sequence). CDR3 length equals 17 residues. The CDR3 region is CASSLAHSTSGANVLTF. CDR3 DNA sequence: TGTGCCAGCAGCTTGGCCCACTCAACCTCTGGGGCCAACGTCCTGACTTTC.

The chain links TRBV4-1 to TRBJ2-1; D call uncertain. The V gene lost 0 bases and the J gene lost 6 bases, with 12 bases spanning the gap. The length of the CDR3 is 15 residues. Per the germline V gene, CDR1 is MGHRA and CDR2 is YSYEKL. The CDR3, as DNA: TGCGCCAGCAGCCAAGACCGTAGTCTTGTCAATGAGCAGTTCTTC. This sequence encodes CASSQDRSLVNEQFF.

This chain links TRBV5-4 with TRBJ1-6; D remains ambiguous. The CDR3 spans 12 residues. Per germline, CDR1 SGHNT and CDR2 YYREEE (reference sequence). Trimming shortened V by 5 bases and J by 5 bases, and 5 bases separated the two germline ends. The CDR3, as DNA: TGTGCCAGCAGTCAAAATAATTCACCCCTCCACTTT. It encodes CASSQNNSPLHF.

The sample holds many counts of this clone. The V and J genes are TRBV6-5 and TRBJ1-2; 8 bases agree with TRBD1. In germline, CDR1 is MNHEY, CDR2 SVGAGI. The CDR3 extends over 13 amino acids. Trimming cost V 8 bases and J 11 bases; bases outside gene matches: 13. The CDR3 here is CASVNSRDRRYTF. The CDR3 region has the DNA TGTGCCAGCGTGAATAGCAGGGACAGGCGTTACACCTTC.

V is TRBV28 and J is TRBJ2-7; 7 bases fit TRBD1. The V and J ends lost 2 bases and 6 bases, in that order; junction bases with no gene match: 10. The germline CDR1 and CDR2 sequences are MDHEN and SYDVKM. The CDR3 contains 15 residues. The CDR3 nucleotides read TGTGCCAGCAGTTTAAACGGACAGGTTCTCATCGAGCAGTACTTC. Translated, it gives CASSLNGQVLIEQYF.

CDR3 amino acids: CASSRGGTVTSGNTIYF. Written as DNA, the CDR3 is TGTGCCAGCAGCCGGGGAGGGACGGTTACCTCTGGAAACACCATATATTTT. V usage is TRBV3-1 (or the pseudogene TRBV3-2) and J usage is TRBJ1-3; possibly TRBD1 for D (5 bases). Germline assignment: CDR1 LGHDT and CDR2 YNNKEL (reference sequence). V shed 4 bases and J shed 0 bases, with 16 bases lying between them. This CDR3 spans 17 amino acids.

The CDR3 DNA is TGTGCCAGCAGCCTGCCGGGACTAGCGGGAGTCAGGAGCTACAATGAGCAGTTCTTC. Translation: CASSLPGLAGVRSYNEQFF. The gene calls are TRBV28 and TRBJ2-1; 14 bases line up with TRBD2. This CDR3 has 19 residues. Germline V CDR1 and CDR2: MDHEN, SYDVKM. After removal of 6 bases from V and 3 bases from J, the junction contained 13 bases not matched to a gene.

The rearrangement joins TRBV12-5 to TRBJ1-1, with no clear D. This CDR3 is 15 amino acids long. V lost 4 bases to trimming and J lost 5 bases, with 17 bases between them. Germline values: CDR1 LGHNT, CDR2 FRNRAP. As DNA, the CDR3 is TGTGCTAGTGGTTCGCCGCAGGTCTTGGAAACTGAAGCTTTCTTT. Protein sequence: CASGSPQVLETEAFF.

This rearrangement joins TRBV24-1 to TRBJ2-2; D may be TRBD1 (5 bases). This CDR3 comprises 16 residues. CDR1 is KGHDR and CDR2 is SFDVKD in the germline V gene. V lost 0 bases to trimming and J lost 3 bases, with 10 bases between them. The CDR3 coding sequence is TGTGCCACCAGTGATTTGAGGGGTCTTGACACCGGGGAGCTGTTTTTT. It yields the protein CATSDLRGLDTGELFF.

The rearrangement uses TRBV25-1 and TRBJ1-1, with 10 bases matching TRBD1. Per germline, CDR1 MGHDK and CDR2 SYGVNS. After removal of 4 bases from V and 4 bases from J, the junction contained 6 bases not matched to a gene. CDR3 size: 15 residues. CDR3 nucleotide sequence: TGTGCCAGCAGTGCCTCCGGGACAGGGGTCACTGAAGCTTTCTTT. Its translation is CASSASGTGVTEAFF.

About this clone: Sequence at one end of the junction differs from germline and may be a read error. This chain links TRBV19 with TRBJ2-1; D is possibly TRBD1 (5 bases). CDR3 length equals 13 residues. Germline V lookup: CDR1 LNHDA, CDR2 SQIVND (reference sequence). The CDR3 DNA reads as TGTGCAAGTACGTCAAGGGGTTACAATGAGCAGTTCTTC. Translation: CASTSRGYNEQFF. Using reference TRBV19 and TRBJ2-1 for the parts outside the CDR3, the full variable domain is DGGITQSPKYLFRKEGQNVTLSCEQNLNHDAMYWYRQDPGQGLRLIYYSQIVNDFQKGDIAEGYSVSREKKESFPLTVTSAQKNPTAFYLCASTSRGYNEQFFGPGTRLTVL.

V gene TRBV7-8 combines with J gene TRBJ2-2, with 7 bases lining up with TRBD2. CDR1 and CDR2 (germline): SGHVS, FQNEAQ. This CDR3 is built from 15 residues. V gave up 5 bases and J gave up 6 bases; unmatched junction bases: 9. In nucleotides, the CDR3 is TGTGCCAGCAGCCCCCTATGGGGGGGAGCCGGGGAGCTGTTTTTT. This encodes CASSPLWGGAGELFF.

The V call is TRBV19, the J call TRBJ1-5; 9 bases are shared with TRBD1. Germline-derived CDR1 and CDR2 are LNHDA and SQIVND (reference sequence). CDR3 length equals 13 residues. V dropped 7 bases and J dropped 5; count of bases not matched to a gene: 3. The CDR3 bases are TGTGCCAGTACCGACAGGGGGTATCAGCCCCAGCATTTT. Translation gives CASTDRGYQPQHF.

The rearrangement uses TRBV4-2 and TRBJ2-1, with TRBD1 identical over 12 bases. The CDR3 length is 14 residues. V shed 4 bases and J 10 bases; nucleotides not matched to a gene: 5. Germline values: CDR1 LGHNA, CDR2 YNFKEQ. This CDR3 is CASSPGQGAEEQFF. The CDR3 bases are TGTGCCAGCAGCCCGGGACAGGGGGCAGAGGAGCAGTTCTTC.

The chain combines TRBV7-9 with TRBJ2-3; D remains ambiguous. Between the trimmed V and J ends, which lost 5 bases and 2 bases, there was a span of 11 bases. The CDR3 loop spans 14 amino acids. Germline loops: CDR1 SEHNR, CDR2 FQNEAQ (reference sequence). CDR3 DNA: TGTGCCAGCAGCGCGGTCTTCGTCACAGATACGCAGTATTTT. It translates to CASSAVFVTDTQYF.

In its sample, this clone was seen a few times. The J gene is TRBJ1-5, the V gene TRBV9; TRBD1 matches 7 bases. The germline V gene encodes CDR1 SGDLS and CDR2 YYNGEE. This CDR3 is built from 18 residues. J gave up 0 bases and V 4 bases, and 13 bases lay outside the gene matches. CDR3 loop: CASSLRGDRLYSNQPQHF. DNA of the CDR3: TGTGCCAGCAGCCTTAGGGGGGACAGACTATATAGCAATCAGCCCCAGCATTTT.

The CDR3 is CASSMQGSSYNEQFF. CDR3 DNA sequence: TGTGCCAGTAGTATGCAGGGGAGCTCCTACAATGAGCAGTTCTTC. V and J are TRBV19 and TRBJ2-1; D possibly corresponds to TRBD1 (6 bases). The CDR3 is 15 amino acids. Germline-derived CDR1 and CDR2 are LNHDA and SQIVND (reference sequence). The V and J ends lost 3 bases and 0 bases respectively, with 9 bases between them.

The chain recombines TRBV5-6 with TRBJ2-7, with TRBD2 matching 10 bases. The CDR3 totals 15 residues. V was clipped by 0 bases and J by 5 bases; unmatched bases: 5. The germline gives CDR1 SGHDT, CDR2 YYEEEE. The CDR3 spells CASSLELAGVDEQYF. The CDR3 bases are TGTGCCAGCAGCTTGGAGCTAGCGGGAGTCGACGAGCAGTACTTC.

The rearrangement links TRBV5-4 to TRBJ2-7, with 10 nucleotides matching TRBD2. Losses at the gene ends were 4 bases for V and 2 bases for J; bases not matched to a gene: 6. Germline V gene data show CDR1 as SGHNT and CDR2 as YYREEE (reference sequence). This CDR3 region has 15 residues. CDR3 loop: CASSPGTSATYEQYF. The CDR3 DNA is TGTGCCAGCAGCCCCGGGACTAGCGCGACCTACGAGCAGTACTTC.

This chain uses TRBV24-1 with TRBJ2-1, with 9 bases identical to TRBD2. This CDR3 is built from 19 residues. V was pared by 3 bases and J by 9 bases, with 20 bases of the junction left unmatched. Germline V lookup: CDR1 KGHDR, CDR2 SFDVKD. CDR3 sequence reads: CATSDDPLPRGRANFEQFF. CDR3 nucleotides: TGTGCCACCAGTGATGACCCCCTACCGCGCGGGAGGGCCAATTTTGAGCAGTTCTTC.

The CDR3 region is CASSLEQGADTQYF. Here the CDR3 DNA reads TGTGCCAGCAGTTTAGAGCAGGGCGCAGATACGCAGTATTTT. The chain uses TRBV28 and TRBJ2-3, with TRBD1 as a possible D gene (5 bases). The germline V gene has CDR1 MDHEN and CDR2 SYDVKM. V gave up 2 bases and J gave up 4 bases, with 10 bases separating them. CDR3 length: 14 amino acids.

This clone was found a few times. The genes are TRBV29-1 and TRBJ1-1, with a possible D match to TRBD1 (6 bases). This CDR3 is 15 amino acids long. Germline loops: CDR1 SQVTM, CDR2 ANQGSEA. With 4 bases removed from V and 0 bases from J, the gap between germline ends came to 15 bases. CDR3 residues: CSVGFSSGVNTEAFF. CDR3 sequence (DNA): TGCAGCGTTGGTTTTTCGTCAGGGGTGAACACTGAAGCTTTCTTT.